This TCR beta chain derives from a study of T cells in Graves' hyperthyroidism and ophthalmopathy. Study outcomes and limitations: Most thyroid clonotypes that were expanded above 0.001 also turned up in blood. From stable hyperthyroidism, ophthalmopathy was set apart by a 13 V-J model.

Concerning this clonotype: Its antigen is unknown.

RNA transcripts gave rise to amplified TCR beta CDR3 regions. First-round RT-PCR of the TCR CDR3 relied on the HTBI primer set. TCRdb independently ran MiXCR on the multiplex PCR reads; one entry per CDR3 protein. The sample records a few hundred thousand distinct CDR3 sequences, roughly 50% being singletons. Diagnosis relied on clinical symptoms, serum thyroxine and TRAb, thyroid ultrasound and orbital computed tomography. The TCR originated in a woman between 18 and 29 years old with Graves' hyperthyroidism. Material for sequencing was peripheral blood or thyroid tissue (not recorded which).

The CDR3 DNA follows: TGCAGTGCTAGTCCTGGGACTAGCGATACCGGGGAGCTGTTTTTT. Its translation: CSASPGTSDTGELFF. The rearrangement uses TRBV20-1 and TRBJ2-2, with 10 nucleotides matching TRBD2. The germline V gene encodes CDR1 DFQATT and CDR2 SNEGSKA (reference sequence). The CDR3 length is 15 residues. The V segment lost 3 bases and the J segment 5 bases; nucleotides outside the gene matches: 6.